These 14 T cell receptor beta chains were sequenced from one sample in a study of molecular identifiers for immune sequencing clone quantification. TCRdb recomputed calls from the PCR reads with MiXCR, one row per CDR3 protein. The repertoire holds under 600,000 distinct CDR3 sequences, about a fifth seen once, with 0.65% to 0.95% in the top ten. Sequenced input: naive CD8+ T cells from blood, with Jurkat cell RNA spiked in. Noted subset: FACS-sorted CD8+CD4-CCR7+CD45RA+ naive T cells. The source is a human donor in good health. Some libraries in this study had Jurkat cell RNA spiked in.

This clonotype turned up a few times. The chain couples TRBV27 to TRBJ2-1; D could derive from TRBD1 or TRBD2 (5 bases each). This CDR3 contains 14 residues. The V end lost 8 bases, the J end lost 3 bases, and 14 bases lay between the germline ends. Germline V gene data show CDR1 as MNHEY and CDR2 as SMNVEV (reference sequence). CDR3 sequence reads: CASGPLGVYNEQFF. In DNA form, the CDR3 reads TGTGCCAGCGGCCCGTTGGGGGTCTACAATGAGCAGTTCTTC.

Written as DNA, the CDR3 is TGTGCCACCAGTGGACAGACAGGGGTTGGACGCACCGATGAGCAGTTCTTC. It translates to CATSGQTGVGRTDEQFF. The V gene is TRBV24-1, the J gene TRBJ2-1; TRBD1 agrees at 8 bases. The V and J ends lost 5 bases and 8 bases, in that order; junction bases with no gene match: 16. The CDR3 is 17 residues long. Germline loops: CDR1 KGHDR, CDR2 SFDVKD.

Regarding this clonotype: This may come from a read error, since a much larger clone is one base off. The chain couples TRBV12-3 or TRBV12-4 to TRBJ2-2, with D possibly being TRBD2 (5 bases). There are 16 residues in the CDR3. CDR3: CASSFPEKTNTGEPFF. CDR3 sequence (DNA): TGTGCCAGCAGTTTTCCCGAAAAGACGAACACCGGGGAGCCGTTTTTT.

A remark on this clonotype: The junction and the germline gene differ at one end; a read error may be behind it. The V and J genes are TRBV7-6 and TRBJ2-5, with 7 positions matching TRBD1. Germline assignment: CDR1 SGHVS and CDR2 FNYEAQ. The CDR3 is 14 residues long. The CDR3: CASSFTGVSETQHF. The DNA for the CDR3 is TGTGCCAGCAGCTTCACAGGGGTTTCAGAGACCCAGCACTTC.

At least ten counts were recorded for this clonotype. The V call is TRBV19, the J call TRBJ2-2; D not resolved. Germline V gives CDR1 LNHDA, CDR2 SQIVND (reference sequence). V lost 4 bases and J 1 base, leaving 4 bases between the germline ends. The CDR3 is 13 residues long. Here the CDR3 DNA reads TGTGCCAGTAGTACAATGAACACCGGGGAGCTGTTTTTT. Protein: CASSTMNTGELFF.

This clonotype was counted only a few times. The chain employs TRBV6-1 and TRBJ2-7; possibly TRBD2 for D (5 bases). Per germline, CDR1 MNHNS and CDR2 SASEGT. The germline V and J ends were trimmed by 10 bases and 0 bases, with 19 bases remaining between them. The CDR3 consists of 15 residues. The CDR3 sequence is CATPTPLGASYEQYF. In DNA form, the CDR3 reads TGTGCCACCCCAACCCCACTGGGAGCCTCCTACGAGCAGTACTTC.

This clonotype was counted a few times. The rearrangement uses TRBV6-2 or TRBV6-3 and TRBJ2-7; unclear D gene. V shed 3 bases and J shed 3 bases, with 9 bases lying between them. From germline, CDR1 is MNHEY and CDR2 SVGEGT. The CDR3 loop spans 13 amino acids. In DNA form, the CDR3 reads TGTGCCAGCAGTTATTCCTCAAACTACGAGCAGTACTTC. As protein: CASSYSSNYEQYF.

At least ten counts were recorded for this clonotype. This chain links TRBV3-1 with TRBJ2-3; D not resolved. Per the germline V gene, CDR1 is LGHDT and CDR2 is YNNKEL (reference sequence). Between the trimmed V and J ends, which lost 5 bases and 4 bases, there was a span of 7 bases. CDR3 length equals 12 residues. CDR3 DNA sequence: TGTGCCAGCAGCTTTGTGTCAGATACGCAGTATTTT. It yields the protein CASSFVSDTQYF.

The chain recombines TRBV28 with TRBJ2-5; the D gene is possibly TRBD2 (5 bases). The CDR3 runs to 15 residues. Looked up from germline, CDR1 is MDHEN and CDR2 is SYDVKM. Trimming took 2 bases from V and 5 from J, leaving 15 bases between them. In nucleotides, the CDR3 is TGTGCCAGCAGTTTAGGGTGGCAAAGCGGTGAGACCCAGTACTTC. Encoded protein: CASSLGWQSGETQYF.

For this clonotype: The conserved phenylalanine or tryptophan normally closing the CDR3 is absent here, so this likely arose from a read error. The rearrangement links TRBV27 to TRBJ2-7; D is undetermined. The CDR3 extends over 15 amino acids. Per germline, CDR1 MNHEY and CDR2 SMNVEV (reference sequence). The V and J ends lost 1 base and 0 bases respectively, with 10 bases between them. CDR3 in amino acids: CASSLYSPSSYEQYS. The CDR3 nucleotides read TGTGCCAGCAGTTTATACAGTCCGAGCTCCTACGAGCAGTACTCC.

This clonotype has a count of ten or more. V gene TRBV4-3 combines with J gene TRBJ2-5; D might be TRBD1 (6 bases). Germline lookup yields CDR1 LGHNA and CDR2 YSLEER. The CDR3 is 18 residues long. Between the trimmed V and J ends, which lost 0 bases and 2 bases, there was a span of 19 bases. The CDR3 nucleotides are TGCGCCAGCAGCCAAGATAAAGGGGGATTTTGGCGTCAAGAGACCCAGTACTTC. This encodes CASSQDKGGFWRQETQYF.

In this sample, this clonotype turned up a few times. This sequence joins TRBV9 and TRBJ2-3, with TRBD2 matching over 7 bases. V lost 3 bases to trimming and J lost 2 bases; unmatched junction nucleotides: 9. Per the germline V gene, CDR1 is SGDLS and CDR2 is YYNGEE. This CDR3 comprises 16 residues. The CDR3 coding sequence is TGTGCCAGCAGCGCCTACCCCCGGGACTACACAGATACGCAGTATTTT. It is translated as CASSAYPRDYTDTQYF.

The chain's CDR3 is CASSGDSNQPQHF. The CDR3 DNA is TGTGCCAGCAGCGGGGATAGCAATCAGCCCCAGCATTTT. The rearrangement joins TRBV27 to TRBJ1-5; no clear D gene. There are 13 residues in the CDR3. The V gene's germline CDR1 is MNHEY and CDR2 SMNVEV (reference sequence). The V end was cut by 6 bases, the J end by 0 bases, with 6 bases between.

This clonotype was recorded many times. The rearrangement joins TRBV5-1 to TRBJ2-5, with D maybe TRBD2 (6 bases). With 0 bases removed from V and 4 bases from J, the gap between germline ends came to 10 bases. CDR1 and CDR2 from the germline V gene are SGHRS and YFSETQ. The CDR3 has 14 residues. CDR3 DNA: TGCGCCAGCAGCTTGGTACTAGCTTCAGAGACCCAGTACTTC. Residues: CASSLVLASETQYF. The variable domain in full, completed from reference TRBV5-1 and TRBJ2-5, reads KAGVTQTPRYLIKTRGQQVTLSCSPISGHRSVSWYQQTPGQGLQFLFEYFSETQRNKGNFPGRFSGRQFSNSRSEMNVSTLELGDSALYLCASSLVLASETQYFGPGTRLLVL.